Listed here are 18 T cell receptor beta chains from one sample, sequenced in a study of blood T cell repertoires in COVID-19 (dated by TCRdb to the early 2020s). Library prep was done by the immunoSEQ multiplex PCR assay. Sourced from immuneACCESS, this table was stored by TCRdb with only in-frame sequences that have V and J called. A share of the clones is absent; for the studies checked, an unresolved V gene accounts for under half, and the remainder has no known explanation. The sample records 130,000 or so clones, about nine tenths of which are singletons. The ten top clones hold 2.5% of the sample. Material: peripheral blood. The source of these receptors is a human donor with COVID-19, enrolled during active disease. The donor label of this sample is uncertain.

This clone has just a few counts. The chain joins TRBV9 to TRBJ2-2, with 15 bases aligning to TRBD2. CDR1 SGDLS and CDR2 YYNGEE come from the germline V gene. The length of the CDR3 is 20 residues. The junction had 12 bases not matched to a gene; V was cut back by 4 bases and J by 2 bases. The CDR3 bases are TGTGCCAGCAGCTACCTGACCGGGACTAGCGGGGGGCCCAACACCGGGGAGCTGTTTTTT. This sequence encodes CASSYLTGTSGGPNTGELFF.

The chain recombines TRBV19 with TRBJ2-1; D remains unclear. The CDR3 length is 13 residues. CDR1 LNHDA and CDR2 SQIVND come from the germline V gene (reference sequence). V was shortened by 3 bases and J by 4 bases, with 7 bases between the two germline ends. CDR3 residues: CASSISTYNEQFF. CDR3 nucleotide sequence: TGTGCCAGTAGTATTAGCACTTACAATGAGCAGTTCTTC.

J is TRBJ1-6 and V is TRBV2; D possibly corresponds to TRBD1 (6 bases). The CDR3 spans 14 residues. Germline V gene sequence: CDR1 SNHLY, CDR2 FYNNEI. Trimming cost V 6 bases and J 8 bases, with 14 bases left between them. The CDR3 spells CASRPGTSDSPLHF. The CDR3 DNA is TGTGCCAGCAGACCTGGGACATCGGATTCACCCCTCCACTTT.

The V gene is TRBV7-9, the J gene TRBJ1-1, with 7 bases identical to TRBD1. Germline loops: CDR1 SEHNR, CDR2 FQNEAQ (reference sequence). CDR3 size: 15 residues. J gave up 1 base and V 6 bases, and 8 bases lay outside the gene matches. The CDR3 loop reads CASRDRDRPNTEAFF. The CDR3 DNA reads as TGTGCCAGCAGGGACCGGGACAGACCGAACACTGAAGCTTTCTTT.

The CDR3 DNA sequence: TGTGCCAGCAGGGGGACAGGGGCGGCGAACACTGAAGCTTTCTTT. Its translation: CASRGTGAANTEAFF. V and J are TRBV2 and TRBJ1-1; 10 bases are a match to TRBD1. This CDR3 is 15 amino acids long. CDR1 is SNHLY and CDR2 is FYNNEI in the germline V gene. The V gene end was trimmed by 6 bases and the J gene end by 1 base; junction bases not matched to a gene: 5.

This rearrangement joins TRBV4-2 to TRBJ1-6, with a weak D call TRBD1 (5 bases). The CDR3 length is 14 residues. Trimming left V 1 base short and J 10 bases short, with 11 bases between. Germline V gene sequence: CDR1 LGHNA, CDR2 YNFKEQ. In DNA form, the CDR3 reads TGTGCCAGCAGCCAAGTTGACAGTGGGTCACCCCTCCACTTT. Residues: CASSQVDSGSPLHF.

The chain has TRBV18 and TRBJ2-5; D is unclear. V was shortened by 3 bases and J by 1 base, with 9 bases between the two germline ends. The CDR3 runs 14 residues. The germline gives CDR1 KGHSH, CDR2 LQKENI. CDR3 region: CASSPDSSQETQYF. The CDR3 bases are TGTGCCAGCTCACCCGACTCGTCCCAAGAGACCCAGTACTTC.

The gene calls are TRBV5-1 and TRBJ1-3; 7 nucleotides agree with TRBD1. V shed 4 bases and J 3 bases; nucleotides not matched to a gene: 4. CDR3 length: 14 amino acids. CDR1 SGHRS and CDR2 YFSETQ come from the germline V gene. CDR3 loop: CASSRGTDGNTIYF. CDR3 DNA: TGCGCCAGCAGCCGCGGGACAGATGGAAACACCATATATTTT.

DNA for the CDR3: TGTGCCAGCAGTGCCGGGACAGGGGGCACCGGGGAGCTGTTTTTT. Amino acid sequence: CASSAGTGGTGELFF. V gene TRBV6-4 combines with J gene TRBJ2-2; 11 positions match TRBD1. V was pared by 4 bases and J by 4 bases, with 2 bases of the junction left unmatched. The V gene's germline CDR1 is MRHNA and CDR2 SNTAGT. CDR3 length equals 15 residues.

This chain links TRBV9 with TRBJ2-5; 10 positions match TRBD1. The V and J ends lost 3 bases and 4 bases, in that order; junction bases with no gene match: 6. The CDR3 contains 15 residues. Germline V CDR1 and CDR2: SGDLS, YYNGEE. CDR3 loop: CASSETTGGAETQYF. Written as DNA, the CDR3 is TGTGCCAGCAGCGAAACGACAGGGGGCGCAGAGACCCAGTACTTC. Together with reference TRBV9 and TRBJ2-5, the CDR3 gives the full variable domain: DSGVTQTPKHLITATGQRVTLRCSPRSGDLSVYWYQQSLDQGLQFLIQYYNGEERAKGNILERFSAQQFPDLHSELNLSSLELGDSALYFCASSETTGGAETQYFGPGTRLLVL.

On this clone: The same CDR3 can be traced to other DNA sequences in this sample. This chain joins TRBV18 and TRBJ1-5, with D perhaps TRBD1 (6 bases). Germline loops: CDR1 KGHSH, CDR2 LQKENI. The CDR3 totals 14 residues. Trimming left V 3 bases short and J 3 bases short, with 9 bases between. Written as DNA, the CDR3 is TGTGCCAGCTCACCCGGACAGAACAATCAGCCCCAGCATTTT. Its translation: CASSPGQNNQPQHF.

CDR3 loop: CASSSQGDTEAFF. CDR3 nucleotide sequence: TGTGCCAGCAGCTCTCAGGGTGACACTGAAGCTTTCTTT. The chain carries TRBV11-1 and TRBJ1-1, with a weak D call TRBD1 (5 bases). The ends were cut back, 4 bases at V and 3 bases at J, with 9 bases in the middle. CDR1 and CDR2 (germline): SGHAT, FQDESV (reference sequence). This CDR3 is built from 13 residues. Based on the CDR3 plus reference TRBV11-1 and TRBJ1-1, the full variable domain is EAEVAQSPRYKITEKSQAVAFWCDPISGHATLYWYRQILGQGPELLVQFQDESVVDDSQLPKDRFSAERLKGVDSTLKIQPAELGDSAMYLCASSSQGDTEAFFGQGTRLTVV.

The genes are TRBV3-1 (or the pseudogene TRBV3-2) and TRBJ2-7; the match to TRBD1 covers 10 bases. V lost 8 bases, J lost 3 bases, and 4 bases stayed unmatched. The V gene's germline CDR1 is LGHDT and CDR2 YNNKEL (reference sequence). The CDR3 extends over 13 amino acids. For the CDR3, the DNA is TGTGCCAGCTTGGGGACAGGGGACTACGAGCAGTACTTC. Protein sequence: CASLGTGDYEQYF.

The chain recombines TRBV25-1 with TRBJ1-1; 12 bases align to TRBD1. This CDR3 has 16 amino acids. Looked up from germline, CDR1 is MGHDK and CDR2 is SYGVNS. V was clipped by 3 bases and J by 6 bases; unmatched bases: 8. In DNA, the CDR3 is TGTGCCAGCAGTGACTCCGGGACAGGGGGCTTCCCTGAAGCTTTCTTT. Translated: CASSDSGTGGFPEAFF.

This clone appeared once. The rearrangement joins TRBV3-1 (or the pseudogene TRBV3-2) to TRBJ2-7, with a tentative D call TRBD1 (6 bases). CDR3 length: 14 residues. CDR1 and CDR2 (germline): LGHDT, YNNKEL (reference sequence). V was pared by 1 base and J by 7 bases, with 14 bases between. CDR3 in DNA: TGTGCCAGCAGCCAAGTTACAGGGCGTAAAGAGCAGTACTTC. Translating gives CASSQVTGRKEQYF.

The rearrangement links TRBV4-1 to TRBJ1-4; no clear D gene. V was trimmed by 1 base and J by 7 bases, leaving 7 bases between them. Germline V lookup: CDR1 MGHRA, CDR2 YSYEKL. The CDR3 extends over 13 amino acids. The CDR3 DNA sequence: TGCGCCAGCAGCCAAGGGAGGCCTGAAAAACTGTTTTTT. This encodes CASSQGRPEKLFF.

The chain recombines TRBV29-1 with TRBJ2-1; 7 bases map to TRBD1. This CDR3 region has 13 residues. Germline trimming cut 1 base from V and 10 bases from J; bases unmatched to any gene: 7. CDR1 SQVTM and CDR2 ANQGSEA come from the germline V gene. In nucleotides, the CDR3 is TGCAGCGTTGAAGGGGGACAGACAATGGAGCAGTTCTTC. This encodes CSVEGGQTMEQFF.

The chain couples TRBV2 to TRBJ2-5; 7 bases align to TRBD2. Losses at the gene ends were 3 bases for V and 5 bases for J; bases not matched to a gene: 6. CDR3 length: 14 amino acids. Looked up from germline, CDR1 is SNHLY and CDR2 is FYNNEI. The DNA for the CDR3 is TGTGCCAGCAGTGATGACGCGGGAGCGGAGACCCAGTACTTC. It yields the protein CASSDDAGAETQYF. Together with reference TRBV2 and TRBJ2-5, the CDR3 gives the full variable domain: EPEVTQTPSHQVTQMGQEVILRCVPISNHLYFYWYRQILGQKVEFLVSFYNNEISEKSEIFDDQFSVERPDGSNFTLKIRSTKLEDSAMYFCASSDDAGAETQYFGPGTRLLVL.